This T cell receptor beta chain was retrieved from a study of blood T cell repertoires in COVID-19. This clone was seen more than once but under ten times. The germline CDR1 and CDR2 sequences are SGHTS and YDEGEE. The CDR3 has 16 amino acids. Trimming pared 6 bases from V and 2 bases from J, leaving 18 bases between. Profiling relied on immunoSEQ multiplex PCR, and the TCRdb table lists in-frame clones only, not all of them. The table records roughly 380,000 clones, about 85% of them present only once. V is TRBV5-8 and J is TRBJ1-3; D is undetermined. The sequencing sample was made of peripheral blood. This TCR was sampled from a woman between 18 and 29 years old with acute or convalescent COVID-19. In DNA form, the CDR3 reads TGTGCCAGCAACACCCGGACGGCGGGAGCTGGAAACACCATATATTTT. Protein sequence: CASNTRTAGAGNTIYF.